The 29 T cell receptor beta chains presented below share a single source sample, sequenced in a study of blood T cells in healthy people across ages. The use of a sample-barcoded 5' primer and a J-beta primer mix characterized a second PCR of roughly 6 to 12 cycles. MiXCR was run by TCRdb on the 5' RACE reads, yielding one entry per CDR3 protein. This sample has more than 650,000 distinct CDR3 sequences, with around half found just once. The source material was blood. These receptor sequences come from an elderly man in good health.

The chain recombines TRBV20-1 with TRBJ2-7; D not certain. V was cut by 6 bases and J by 0 bases, with 15 bases left in between. Germline CDR1 reads DFQATT; CDR2 reads SNEGSKA (reference sequence). The CDR3 contains 14 residues. Here the CDR3 DNA reads TGCAGTGCCTCCGTGGACGCTTACTCCTACGAGCAGTACTTC. Its protein product is CSASVDAYSYEQYF.

This clonotype showed up just a few times. This chain links TRBV10-3 with TRBJ1-5; D is perhaps TRBD1 (5 bases). This CDR3 is built from 13 residues. The germline V and J ends were trimmed by 6 bases and 3 bases, with 9 bases remaining between them. Germline V gives CDR1 ENHRY, CDR2 SYGVKD. CDR3 residues: CAIRGRDNQPQHF. The CDR3 nucleotides are TGTGCCATCAGGGGACGGGACAATCAGCCCCAGCATTTT.

This clonotype was seen a few times. The gene calls are TRBV3-1 and TRBJ2-7; TRBD1 matches 9 bases. This CDR3 comprises 16 residues. The V gene's germline CDR1 is LGHDT and CDR2 YNNKEL (reference sequence). V was clipped by 4 bases and J by 5 bases; unmatched bases: 12. This chain's CDR3 is CASSPLGQGLIDEQYF. Here the CDR3 DNA reads TGTGCCAGCAGCCCCCTGGGACAGGGCTTAATTGACGAGCAGTACTTC.

There are a few counts of this clonotype. V gene TRBV29-1 combines with J gene TRBJ2-3, with unresolved D. Germline CDR1 SQVTM, CDR2 ANQGSEA. The CDR3 is made up of 16 amino acids. V dropped 6 bases and J dropped 14 bases, with 33 bases sitting between them. DNA for the CDR3: TGCAGCGTCCCAATGGAAACGCTAGGAGAGCACAGATACGCGTATTTT. The encoded protein is CSVPMETLGEHRYAYF.

The chain employs TRBV27 and TRBJ2-1, with TRBD2 identical over 7 bases. With V trimmed by 6 bases and J by 1 base, 6 bases remained unmatched. CDR3 length: 15 residues. CDR1 is MNHEY, CDR2 SMNVEV, per germline (reference sequence). The chain's CDR3 is CASRRTRGSYNEQFF. DNA of the CDR3: TGTGCCAGCAGGAGGACTAGAGGATCCTACAATGAGCAGTTCTTC.

V and J are TRBV6-2 or TRBV6-3 and TRBJ1-5; 12 positions match TRBD1. CDR3 length: 17 amino acids. CDR1 and CDR2 from the germline V gene are MNHEY and SVGEGT. The J segment lost 4 bases and the V segment lost 5 bases, leaving 9 bases of the junction unmatched. CDR3: CASSGDRGQFWNQPQHF. CDR3 coding DNA: TGTGCCAGCAGTGGGGACAGGGGGCAGTTTTGGAATCAGCCCCAGCATTTT.

This clonotype occurred a few times. The CDR3 DNA reads TGCAGTGCCCGGGACAGGGGCCCTGAGCATTTT. This gives the protein CSARDRGPEHF. The chain joins TRBV20-1 to TRBJ1-5; 10 bases fit TRBD1. This CDR3 is 11 amino acids long. V was clipped by 6 bases and J by 14 bases; unmatched bases: 7. Germline values: CDR1 DFQATT, CDR2 SNEGSKA (reference sequence).

The CDR3 DNA is TGTGCCACCTCTAACAGGGGTAGTTATGGCTACACCTTC. As protein: CATSNRGSYGYTF. This rearrangement joins TRBV6-5 to TRBJ1-2; TRBD1 agrees at 7 bases. CDR3 size: 13 residues. Trimming cost V 10 bases and J 5 bases; bases outside gene matches: 10. The V gene's germline CDR1 is MNHEY and CDR2 SVGAGI.

This sequence joins TRBV20-1 and TRBJ2-7; TRBD2 aligns across 15 bases. Germline trimming cut 0 bases from V and 0 bases from J; bases unmatched to any gene: 9. The CDR3 loop spans 19 amino acids. The germline V gene has CDR1 DFQATT and CDR2 SNEGSKA (reference sequence). CDR3 protein: CSARDQGLAGGFSSYEQYF. CDR3 DNA: TGCAGTGCTAGAGACCAGGGACTAGCGGGAGGATTCAGCTCCTACGAGCAGTACTTC.

The rearrangement uses TRBV10-3 and TRBJ2-6, with D possibly TRBD1 on 5 matching bases. The CDR3 covers 15 residues. Trimming left V 8 bases short and J 1 base short, with 12 bases between. CDR1 and CDR2 (germline): ENHRY, SYGVKD. CDR3 sequence: CAIGAGISGANVLTF. The CDR3 DNA reads TGTGCCATCGGGGCCGGAATATCTGGGGCCAACGTCCTGACTTTC.

The CDR3 DNA follows: TGTGCCAGCAGCCACGGTTTTGATCAGCCCCAGCATTTT. This gives the protein CASSHGFDQPQHF. The genes are TRBV12-3 or TRBV12-4 and TRBJ1-5; the D is unclear. V lost 6 bases, J lost 5 bases, and 11 bases lay in between. The CDR3 is made up of 13 amino acids.

The J gene is TRBJ2-2, the V gene TRBV11-2, with 12 positions matching TRBD2. Germline CDR1 and CDR2: SGHAT and FQNNGV. The V gene end was trimmed by 5 bases and the J gene end by 3 bases; junction bases not matched to a gene: 4. The CDR3 is 16 amino acids. CDR3 residues: CASSPGLAGHTGELFF. CDR3 coding DNA: TGTGCCAGCAGCCCCGGACTAGCGGGGCACACCGGGGAGCTGTTTTTT.

Remarks on this clonotype: One end of the junction is discordant with germline, which a read error may explain. The gene calls are TRBV18 and TRBJ1-2; 10 bases fit TRBD1. The CDR3 consists of 17 residues. CDR1 KGHSH and CDR2 LQKENI come from the germline V gene. The CDR3 reads CASSRPGTGVLIDGYTF. The CDR3 nucleotides are TGTGCTAGCTCACGACCCGGGACAGGGGTTTTAATCGATGGCTACACCTTC.

About this clonotype: A read error may account for a junction end that differs from germline. The chain uses TRBV7-8 and TRBJ2-6, with TRBD1 matching 8 bases. The CDR3 loop spans 20 amino acids. Germline CDR1 reads SGHVS; CDR2 reads FQNEAQ. The DNA for the CDR3 is TGTGCCAGCAGCTTAGAACTTGCCCGACAGGGGCGATGGGGGGCCGACGTCCTGACTTTC. Protein sequence: CASSLELARQGRWGADVLTF.

J is TRBJ1-4 and V is TRBV13, with a tentative D call TRBD1 (5 bases). Looked up from germline, CDR1 is PRHDT and CDR2 is FYEKMQ (reference sequence). Between the trimmed V and J ends, which lost 0 bases and 8 bases, there was a span of 19 bases. There are 17 residues in the CDR3. The CDR3 DNA follows: TGTGCCAGCAGCTTAGGCCTAAGGGGCAAACCCAACGAAAAACTGTTTTTT. As protein: CASSLGLRGKPNEKLFF.

This clonotype was observed a handful of times. The chain combines TRBV20-1 with TRBJ2-4, with 10 bases aligning to TRBD2. Trimming removed 2 bases from V and 13 bases from J; junction bases left unmatched: 8. Germline CDR1 is DFQATT and CDR2 is SNEGSKA (reference sequence). The CDR3 contains 13 residues. DNA of the CDR3: TGCAGTGCTAGACTAGCGGGAGCGGGGGAGCAGTACTTC. It is translated as CSARLAGAGEQYF.

This clonotype was counted a few times. V and J are TRBV11-2 and TRBJ2-3, with 9 positions matching TRBD2. From germline, CDR1 is SGHAT and CDR2 FQNNGV. With 5 bases clipped from V and 7 bases from J, the junction kept 7 bases outside the gene matches. The CDR3 consists of 14 residues. For the CDR3, the DNA is TGTGCCAGCAGCGATTGGCGGGAGGGGAATACGCAGTATTTT. As protein: CASSDWREGNTQYF.

There are a few counts of this clonotype. The chain joins TRBV20-1 to TRBJ2-7; TRBD2 matches 10 bases. CDR1 DFQATT and CDR2 SNEGSKA come from the germline V gene (reference sequence). The CDR3 runs 15 residues. V lost 1 base, J lost 6 bases, and 9 bases stayed unmatched. The CDR3 protein is CSARAQVAGGSEQYF. The CDR3 region has the DNA TGCAGTGCTAGAGCTCAAGTAGCGGGAGGCTCCGAGCAGTACTTC.

This clonotype was seen a few times. This rearrangement joins TRBV7-9 to TRBJ2-7; TRBD1 aligns across 8 bases. This CDR3 has 15 amino acids. The trim removed 0 bases at V and 2 bases at J, leaving 3 bases unmatched. The germline V gene has CDR1 SEHNR and CDR2 FQNEAQ (reference sequence). This CDR3 is CASSLAGTGTYEQYF. CDR3 nucleotide sequence: TGTGCCAGCAGCTTAGCTGGGACAGGTACCTACGAGCAGTACTTC.

The chain links TRBV6-1 to TRBJ2-3, with 11 nucleotides matching TRBD2. Germline CDR1 and CDR2: MNHNS and SASEGT. V lost 6 bases and J lost 0; bases outside the gene matches: 8. This CDR3 comprises 17 residues. CDR3 protein: CASSGTSGYTSTDTQYF. DNA of the CDR3: TGTGCCAGCAGCGGGACTAGCGGATATACTAGCACAGATACGCAGTATTTT.

Concerning this clonotype: One end of the junction does not line up with germline, which may come from a read error. V usage is TRBV10-3 and J usage is TRBJ2-5, with TRBD2 matching 14 bases. CDR3 size: 16 residues. Germline V CDR1 and CDR2: ENHRY, SYGVKD. The CDR3 sequence is CVIRRGLAGAKETQYF. The CDR3 DNA is TGTGTCATCAGGAGGGGACTAGCGGGAGCAAAAGAGACCCAGTACTTC.

This clonotype was seen a few times. The chain carries TRBV7-2 and TRBJ2-1; D possibly corresponds to TRBD2 (6 bases). Germline-derived CDR1 and CDR2 are SGHTA and FQGNSA. This CDR3 contains 14 residues. V lost 5 bases to trimming and J lost 3 bases, with 11 bases between them. The CDR3 loop reads CASSRLRGYNEQFF. The CDR3, as DNA: TGTGCCAGCAGCCGCTTGCGGGGCTACAATGAGCAGTTCTTC.

This clonotype was observed once. V is TRBV29-1 and J is TRBJ1-1; D gene ambiguous. The CDR3 spans 12 residues. From germline, CDR1 is SQVTM and CDR2 ANQGSEA. V was trimmed by 0 bases and J by 11 bases, leaving 13 bases between them. The CDR3: CSVEDQVSLAFF. The CDR3 nucleotides are TGCAGCGTTGAAGACCAAGTTAGCCTTGCTTTCTTT.

The V gene is TRBV11-1, the J gene TRBJ2-7; D remains ambiguous. V lost 1 base and J lost 1, with 11 bases in between. CDR1 is SGHAT and CDR2 is FQDESV in the germline V gene (reference sequence). CDR3 length: 15 amino acids. The CDR3 sequence is CASSLEGQKSYEQYF. DNA of the CDR3: TGTGCCAGCAGCTTAGAGGGCCAGAAATCCTACGAGCAGTACTTC.

The table lists this clonotype with a count of one. The chain links TRBV18 to TRBJ2-4; D perhaps matches TRBD2 (5 bases). Trimming cost V 5 bases and J 2 bases, with 16 bases left between them. Germline V CDR1 and CDR2: KGHSH, LQKENI. This CDR3 is built from 16 residues. The chain's CDR3 is CASSIETPGSKNIQYF. The CDR3 bases are TGTGCCAGCTCAATCGAGACCCCGGGATCCAAAAACATTCAGTACTTC. Complete variable domain (other parts from reference TRBV18 and TRBJ2-4): NAGVMQNPRHLVRRRGQEARLRCSPMKGHSHVYWYRQLPEEGLKFMVYLQKENIIDESGMPKERFSAEFPKEGPSILRIQQVVRGDSAAYFCASSIETPGSKNIQYFGAGTRLSVL.

The rearrangement links TRBV11-2 to TRBJ2-4; a possible D gene is TRBD2 (7 bases). V lost 0 bases to trimming and J lost 8 bases, with 17 bases between them. The V gene's germline CDR1 is SGHAT and CDR2 FQNNGV. The length of the CDR3 is 16 residues. The chain's CDR3 is CASSLEQGGGLDIQYF. CDR3 sequence (DNA): TGTGCCAGCAGCTTAGAGCAGGGAGGGGGTTTGGACATTCAGTACTTC. The complete variable domain, with remaining parts taken from reference TRBV11-2 and TRBJ2-4, reads EAGVAQSPRYKIIEKRQSVAFWCNPISGHATLYWYQQILGQGPKLLIQFQNNGVVDDSQLPKDRFSAERLKGVDSTLKIQPAKLEDSAVYLCASSLEQGGGLDIQYFGAGTRLSVL.

The chain uses TRBV20-1 and TRBJ1-5; D is possibly TRBD1 (6 bases). V dropped 6 bases and J dropped 1 base, with 16 bases sitting between them. CDR1 is DFQATT and CDR2 is SNEGSKA in the germline V gene (reference sequence). The CDR3 is made up of 15 amino acids. The CDR3 DNA reads TGCAGTGCCCCCGGACAGCTCGGGAGCAATCAGCCCCAGCATTTT. Translation: CSAPGQLGSNQPQHF.

This chain uses TRBV28 with TRBJ1-2; no reliable D call. V was pared by 0 bases and J by 3 bases, with 14 bases between. Germline assignment: CDR1 MDHEN and CDR2 SYDVKM. This CDR3 contains 16 residues. The CDR3 coding sequence is TGTGCCAGCAGTTTATGGGTCGCCAAAAACGACTATGGCTACACCTTC. As protein: CASSLWVAKNDYGYTF.

The rearrangement links TRBV29-1 to TRBJ2-1; D is uncertain. This CDR3 has 11 residues. V lost 0 bases, J lost 7 bases, and 4 bases lay in between. CDR1 and CDR2 from the germline V gene are SQVTM and ANQGSEA. The CDR3 spells CSVEDRNEQFF. The CDR3 nucleotides are TGCAGCGTTGAAGATCGAAATGAGCAGTTCTTC.